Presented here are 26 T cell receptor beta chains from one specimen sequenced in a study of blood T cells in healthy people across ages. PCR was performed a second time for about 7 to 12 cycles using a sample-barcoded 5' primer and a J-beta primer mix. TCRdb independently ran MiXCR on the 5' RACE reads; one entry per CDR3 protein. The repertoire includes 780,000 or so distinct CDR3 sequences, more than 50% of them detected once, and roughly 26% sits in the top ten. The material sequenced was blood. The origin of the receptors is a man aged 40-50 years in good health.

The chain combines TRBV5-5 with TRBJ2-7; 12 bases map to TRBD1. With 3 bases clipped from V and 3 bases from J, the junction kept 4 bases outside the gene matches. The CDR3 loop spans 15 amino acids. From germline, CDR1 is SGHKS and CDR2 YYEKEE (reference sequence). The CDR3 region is CASSSGTGGGYEQYF. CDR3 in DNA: TGTGCCAGCAGCTCCGGGACAGGGGGCGGCTACGAGCAGTACTTC.

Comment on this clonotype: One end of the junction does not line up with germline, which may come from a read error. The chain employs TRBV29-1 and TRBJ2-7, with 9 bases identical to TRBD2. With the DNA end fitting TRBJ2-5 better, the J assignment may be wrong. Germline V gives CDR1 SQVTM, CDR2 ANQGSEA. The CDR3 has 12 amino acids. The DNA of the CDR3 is TGCGGCGTTACGACTAGCGGAGAGACCCAGTACTTC. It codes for CGVTTSGETQYF.

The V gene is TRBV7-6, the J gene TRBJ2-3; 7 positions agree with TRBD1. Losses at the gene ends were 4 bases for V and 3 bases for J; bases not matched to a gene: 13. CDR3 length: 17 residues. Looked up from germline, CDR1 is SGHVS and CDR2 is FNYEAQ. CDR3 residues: CASSYLSGDRETDTQYF. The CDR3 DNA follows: TGTGCCAGCAGCTATTTGTCCGGAGACAGGGAGACAGATACGCAGTATTTT.

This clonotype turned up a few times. The CDR3 sequence is CATSARDRVSNQPQHF. As DNA, the CDR3 is TGTGCCACCAGCGCCCGGGACAGGGTTAGCAATCAGCCCCAGCATTTT. This chain uses TRBV15 with TRBJ1-5; TRBD1 matches at 9 bases. The CDR3 loop spans 16 amino acids. Per germline, CDR1 LNHNV and CDR2 YYDKDF (reference sequence). V shed 5 bases, J shed 0 bases, and the junction held 5 bases outside the gene matches.

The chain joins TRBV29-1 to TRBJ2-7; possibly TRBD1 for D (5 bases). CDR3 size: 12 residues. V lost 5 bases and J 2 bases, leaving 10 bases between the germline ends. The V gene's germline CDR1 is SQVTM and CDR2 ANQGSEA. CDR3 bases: TGCAGCGTTCGTCAGGACACCTACGAGCAGTACTTC. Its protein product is CSVRQDTYEQYF.

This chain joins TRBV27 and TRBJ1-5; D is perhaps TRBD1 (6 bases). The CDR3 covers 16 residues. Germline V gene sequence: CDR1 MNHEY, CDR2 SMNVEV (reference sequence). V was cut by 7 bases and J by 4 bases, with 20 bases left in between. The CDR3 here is CASKRGGPGSNQPQHF. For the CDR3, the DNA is TGTGCCAGCAAGAGGGGGGGCCCCGGTAGTAATCAGCCCCAGCATTTT.

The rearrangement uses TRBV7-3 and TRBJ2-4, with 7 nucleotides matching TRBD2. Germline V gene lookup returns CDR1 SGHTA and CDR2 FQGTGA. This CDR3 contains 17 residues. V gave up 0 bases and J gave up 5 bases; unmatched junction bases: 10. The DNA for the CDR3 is TGTGCCAGCAGCTTAACCGCGGGAGTGGGTTATGAAAACATTCAGTACTTC. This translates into CASSLTAGVGYENIQYF.

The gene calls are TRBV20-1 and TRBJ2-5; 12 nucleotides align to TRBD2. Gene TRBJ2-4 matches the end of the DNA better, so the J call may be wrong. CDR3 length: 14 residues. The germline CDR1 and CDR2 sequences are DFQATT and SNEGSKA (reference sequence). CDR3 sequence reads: CSARTSGGKNIQYF. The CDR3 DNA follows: TGCAGTGCTAGGACTAGCGGGGGCAAAAACATTCAGTACTTC.

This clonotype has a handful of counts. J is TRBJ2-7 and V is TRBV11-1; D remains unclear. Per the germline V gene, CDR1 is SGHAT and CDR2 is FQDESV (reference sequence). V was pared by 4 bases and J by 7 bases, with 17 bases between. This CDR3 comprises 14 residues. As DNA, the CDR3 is TGTGCCAGCAGCTCCCGGACGGGTGCTAGTGAGCAGTACTTC. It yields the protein CASSSRTGASEQYF.

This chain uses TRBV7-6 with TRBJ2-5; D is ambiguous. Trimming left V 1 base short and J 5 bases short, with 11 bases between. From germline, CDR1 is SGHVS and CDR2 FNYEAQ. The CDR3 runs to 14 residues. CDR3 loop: CASSLGNPSETQYF. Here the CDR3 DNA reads TGTGCCAGCAGCTTAGGCAATCCTTCGGAGACCCAGTACTTC.

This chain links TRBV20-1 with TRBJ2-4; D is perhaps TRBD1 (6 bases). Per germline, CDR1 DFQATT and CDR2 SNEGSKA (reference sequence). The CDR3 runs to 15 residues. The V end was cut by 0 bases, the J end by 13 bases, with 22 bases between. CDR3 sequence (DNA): TGCAGTGCTAGAGAGCATGGGGGCCTCTACGAGCGGCAGTACTTC. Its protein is CSAREHGGLYERQYF.

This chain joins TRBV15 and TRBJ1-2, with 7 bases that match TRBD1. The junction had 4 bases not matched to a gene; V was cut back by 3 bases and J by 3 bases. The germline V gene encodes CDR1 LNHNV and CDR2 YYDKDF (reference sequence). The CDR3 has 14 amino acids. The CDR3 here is CATSRQDRDYGYTF. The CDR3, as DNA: TGTGCCACCAGCAGGCAAGACAGGGACTATGGCTACACCTTC. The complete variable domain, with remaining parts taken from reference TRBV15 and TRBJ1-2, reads DAMVIQNPRYQVTQFGKPVTLSCSQTLNHNVMYWYQQKSSQAPKLLFHYYDKDFNNEADTPDNFQSRRPNTSFCFLDIRSPGLGDTAMYLCATSRQDRDYGYTFGSGTRLTVV.

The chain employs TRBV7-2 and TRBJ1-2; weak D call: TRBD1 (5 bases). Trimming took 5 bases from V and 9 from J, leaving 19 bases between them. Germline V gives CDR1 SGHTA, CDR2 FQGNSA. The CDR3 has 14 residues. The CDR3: CASSPSPGTMRYTF. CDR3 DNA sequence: TGTGCCAGCAGCCCATCCCCGGGGACCATGCGCTACACCTTC.

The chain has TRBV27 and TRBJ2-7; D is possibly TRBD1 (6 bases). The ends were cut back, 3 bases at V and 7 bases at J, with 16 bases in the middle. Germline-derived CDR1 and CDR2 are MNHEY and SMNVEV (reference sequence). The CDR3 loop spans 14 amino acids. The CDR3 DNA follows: TGTGCCAGCAGTTTTGGGGCAGGGGCCACGGAGCAGTACTTC. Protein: CASSFGAGATEQYF.

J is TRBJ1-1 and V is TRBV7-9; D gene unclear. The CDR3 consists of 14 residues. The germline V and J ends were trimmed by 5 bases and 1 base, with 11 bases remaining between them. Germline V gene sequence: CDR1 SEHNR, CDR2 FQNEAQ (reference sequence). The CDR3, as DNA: TGTGCCAGCAGCCCGGACCTAACGAACACTGAAGCTTTCTTT. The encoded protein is CASSPDLTNTEAFF. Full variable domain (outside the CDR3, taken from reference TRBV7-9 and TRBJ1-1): DTGVSQNPRHKITKRGQNVTFRCDPISEHNRLYWYRQTLGQGPEFLTYFQNEAQLEKSRLLSDRFSAERPKGSFSTLEIQRTEQGDSAMYLCASSPDLTNTEAFFGQGTRLTVV.

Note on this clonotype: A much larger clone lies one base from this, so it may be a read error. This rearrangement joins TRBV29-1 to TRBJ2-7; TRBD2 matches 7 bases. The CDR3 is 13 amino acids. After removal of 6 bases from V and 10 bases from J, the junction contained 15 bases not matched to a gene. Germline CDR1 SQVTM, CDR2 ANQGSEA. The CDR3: CSVAEGGEESQYF. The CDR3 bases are TGCAGCGTCGCCGAGGGAGGGGAGGAGTCCCAGTACTTC.

CDR3 protein: CASSSTAYGYTF. CDR3 nucleotide sequence: TGTGCCAGCAGCTCGACAGCATATGGCTACACCTTC. The chain recombines TRBV7-2 with TRBJ1-2; possible D gene TRBD1, 5 bases. Per the germline V gene, CDR1 is SGHTA and CDR2 is FQGNSA. The CDR3 extends over 12 amino acids. Trimming removed 4 bases at V and 5 bases at J, with 8 bases between.

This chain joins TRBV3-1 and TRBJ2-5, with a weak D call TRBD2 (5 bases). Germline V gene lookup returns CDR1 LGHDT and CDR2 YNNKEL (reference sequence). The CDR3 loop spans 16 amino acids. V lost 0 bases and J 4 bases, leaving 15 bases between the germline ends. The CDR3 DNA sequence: TGTGCCAGCAGCCAAGATCAGCCTAGCTTGAGAGAGACCCAGTACTTC. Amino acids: CASSQDQPSLRETQYF.

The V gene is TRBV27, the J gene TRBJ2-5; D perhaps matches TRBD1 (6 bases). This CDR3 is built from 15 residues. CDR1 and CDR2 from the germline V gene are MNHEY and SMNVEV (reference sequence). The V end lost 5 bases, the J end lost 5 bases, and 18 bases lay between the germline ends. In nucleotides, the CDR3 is TGTGCCAGCAGTAGACTTGGGACATTCTTGGAGACCCAGTACTTC. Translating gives CASSRLGTFLETQYF.

The CDR3 region is CASSYIGSQETQYF. CDR3 in DNA: TGCGCCAGCAGTTATATCGGCAGCCAAGAGACCCAGTACTTC. J is TRBJ2-5 and V is TRBV5-1; D is unresolved. The CDR3 loop spans 14 amino acids. The germline CDR1 and CDR2 sequences are SGHRS and YFSETQ. V was cut by 5 bases and J by 1 base, with 12 bases left in between.

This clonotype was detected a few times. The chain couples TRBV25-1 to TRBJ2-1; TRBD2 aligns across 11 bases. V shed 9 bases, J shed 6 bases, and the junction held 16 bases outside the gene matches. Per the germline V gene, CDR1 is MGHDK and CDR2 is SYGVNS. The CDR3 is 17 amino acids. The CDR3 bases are TGTGCCAGTAGCGATAGCGGGAGGGCCTTTCTCTTCAATGAGCAGTTCTTC. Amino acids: CASSDSGRAFLFNEQFF.

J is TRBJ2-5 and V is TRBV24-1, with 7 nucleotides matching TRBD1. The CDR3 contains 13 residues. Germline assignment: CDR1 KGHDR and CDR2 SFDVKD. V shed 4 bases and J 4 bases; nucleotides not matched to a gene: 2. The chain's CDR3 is CATSEAGGETQYF. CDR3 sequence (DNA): TGTGCCACCAGTGAAGCAGGGGGAGAGACCCAGTACTTC.

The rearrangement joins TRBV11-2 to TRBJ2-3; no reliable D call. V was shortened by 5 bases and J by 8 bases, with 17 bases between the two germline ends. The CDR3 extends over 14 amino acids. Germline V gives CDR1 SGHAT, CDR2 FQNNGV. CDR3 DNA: TGTGCCAGCAGCCAGCGTGCCCTCTACCCTACGCAGTATTTT. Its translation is CASSQRALYPTQYF. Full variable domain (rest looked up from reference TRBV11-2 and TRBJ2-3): EAGVAQSPRYKIIEKRQSVAFWCNPISGHATLYWYQQILGQGPKLLIQFQNNGVVDDSQLPKDRFSAERLKGVDSTLKIQPAKLEDSAVYLCASSQRALYPTQYFGPGTRLTVL.

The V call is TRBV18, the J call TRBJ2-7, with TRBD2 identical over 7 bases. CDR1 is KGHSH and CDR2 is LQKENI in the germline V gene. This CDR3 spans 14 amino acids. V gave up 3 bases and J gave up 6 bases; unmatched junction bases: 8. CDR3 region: CASSPGREKSEQYF. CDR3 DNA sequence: TGTGCCAGCTCACCGGGGCGGGAGAAGAGCGAGCAGTACTTC.

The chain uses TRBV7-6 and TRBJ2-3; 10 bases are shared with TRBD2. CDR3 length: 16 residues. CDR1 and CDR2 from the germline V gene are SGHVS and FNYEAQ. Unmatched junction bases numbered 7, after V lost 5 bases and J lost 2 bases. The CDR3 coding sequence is TGTGCCAGCAGCCTTAGGACTAGCGGTCCCACAGATACGCAGTATTTT. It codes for CASSLRTSGPTDTQYF. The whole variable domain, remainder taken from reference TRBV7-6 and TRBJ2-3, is GAGVSQSPRYKVTKRGQDVALRCDPISGHVSLYWYRQALGQGPEFLTYFNYEAQQDKSGLPNDRFSAERPEGSISTLTIQRTEQRDSAMYRCASSLRTSGPTDTQYFGPGTRLTVL.

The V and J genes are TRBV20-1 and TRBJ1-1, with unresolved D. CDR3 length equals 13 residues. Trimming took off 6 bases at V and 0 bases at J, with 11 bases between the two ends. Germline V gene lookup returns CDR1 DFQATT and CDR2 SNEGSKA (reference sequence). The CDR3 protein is CSATTNMNTEAFF. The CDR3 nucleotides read TGCAGTGCCACGACGAACATGAACACTGAAGCTTTCTTT.